The rows below give T cell receptor beta chains drawn from one sample of a study of cytomegalovirus exposure and HLA in healthy donors. The assay was immunoSEQ multiplex PCR, and TCRdb's table has in-frame clones only and misses some. The repertoire holds more than 100,000 clones, with approximately 72% as singletons. Sequencing input: PBMCs. These receptors were obtained from a man aged 18 to 30 in good health and CMV-seronegative. Each CDR3 is given with its conserved first and last residue. A D gene is named only where the DNA matches it firmly. Not all rows give a size; the values are once, few, many and, for expanded clones, a class.

D: TRBD1; J: TRBJ2-7; size: .; V: TRBV29-1; CDR3: CSVNRGYEQYF; DNA: TGCAGCGTCAACAGGGGATACGAGCAGTACTTC
D: TRBD1; J: TRBJ1-4; size: .; V: TRBV10-2; CDR3: CASSDDRADEKLFF; DNA: TGCGCCAGCAGTGACGACAGGGCGGATGAAAAACTGTTTTTT
D: TRBD1; J: TRBJ1-5; size: .; V: TRBV19; CDR3: CASTSQGAGQPQHF; DNA: TGTGCCAGTACCTCACAGGGGGCAGGTCAGCCCCAGCATTTT
D: TRBD2; J: TRBJ2-2; size: .; V: TRBV9; CDR3: CASSVGLAGAGELFF; DNA: TGTGCCAGCAGCGTAGGACTAGCGGGAGCCGGGGAGCTGTTTTTT
D: .; J: TRBJ2-5; size: .; V: TRBV5-4; CDR3: CASSSKETQYF; DNA: TGTGCCAGCAGCTCCAAAGAGACCCAGTACTTC
D: .; J: TRBJ1-2; size: .; V: TRBV6-5; CDR3: CASSKQGFYGYTF; DNA: TGTGCCAGCAGTAAACAGGGTTTCTATGGCTACACCTTC
D: .; J: TRBJ1-2; size: .; V: TRBV19; CDR3: CASRNTYYGYTF; DNA: TGTGCCAGTAGAAACACATACTATGGCTACACCTTC
D: TRBD1; J: TRBJ2-7; size: .; V: TRBV7-9; CDR3: CASSRPQGVFYEQYF; DNA: TGTGCCAGCAGCCGCCCTCAGGGGGTTTTCTACGAGCAGTACTTC
D: TRBD1; J: TRBJ2-7; size: .; V: TRBV28; CDR3: CASSPPGTGGEQYF; DNA: TGTGCCAGCAGTCCCCCAGGGACAGGCGGCGAGCAGTACTTC
D: .; J: TRBJ2-1; size: .; V: TRBV28; CDR3: CASRGAGSQVGGQFF; DNA: TGTGCCAGCAGAGGGGCAGGGTCCCAGGTTGGTGGGCAGTTCTTC
D: TRBD2; J: TRBJ2-2; size: .; V: TRBV6-5; CDR3: CASARSSGGELFF; DNA: TGTGCCAGCGCCCGTTCTAGCGGCGGGGAGCTGTTTTTT
D: TRBD2; J: TRBJ2-3; size: .; V: TRBV7-9; CDR3: CASSSLAGGGDTQYF; DNA: TGTGCCAGCAGCAGTCTAGCGGGAGGGGGAGATACGCAGTATTTT
D: .; J: TRBJ1-2; size: .; V: TRBV5-4; CDR3: CASSTRGGRYTF; DNA: TGTGCCAGCAGTACCCGCGGGGGCCGCTACACCTTC
D: .; J: TRBJ1-2; size: .; V: TRBV29-1; CDR3: CSVVGSGGYTF; DNA: TGCAGCGTTGTTGGTAGCGGGGGCTACACCTTC
D: .; J: TRBJ1-4; size: .; V: TRBV29-1; CDR3: CSVAKQDTNEKLFF; DNA: TGCAGCGTCGCTAAACAGGACACTAATGAAAAACTGTTTTTT
D: TRBD2; J: TRBJ2-3; size: few; V: TRBV2; CDR3: CASVGSSGGFQDTQYF; DNA: TGTGCCAGCGTAGGTTCTAGCGGGGGATTCCAAGATACGCAGTATTTT
D: TRBD1; J: TRBJ2-7; size: .; V: TRBV6-5; CDR3: CASSTQGLDGDEQYF; DNA: TGTGCCAGCAGTACACAGGGGCTCGACGGGGACGAGCAGTACTTC
D: .; J: TRBJ1-3; size: .; V: TRBV5-1; CDR3: CASSVSSNSGNTIYF; DNA: TGCGCCAGCAGCGTATCGAGTAACTCTGGAAACACCATATATTTT
D: .; J: TRBJ1-6; size: once; V: TRBV5-6; CDR3: CASSLGYRVFSPSPLHF; DNA: TGTGCCAGCAGCTTAGGTTACAGGGTCTTTTCCCCTTCACCCCTCCACTTT
D: TRBD1; J: TRBJ1-1; size: .; V: TRBV12-5; CDR3: CASRSGTGGPMNTEAFF; DNA: TGTGCTAGTCGATCCGGGACAGGGGGACCAATGAACACTGAAGCTTTCTTT
D: .; J: TRBJ2-3; size: few; V: TRBV6-5; CDR3: CASSYRPGHSTDTQYF; DNA: TGTGCCAGCAGTTACCGGCCGGGACATAGCACAGATACGCAGTATTTT
D: .; J: TRBJ2-7; size: .; V: TRBV7-9; CDR3: CASSFTGTNYEQYF; DNA: TGTGCCAGCAGCTTTACCGGGACAAATTACGAGCAGTACTTC
D: TRBD2; J: TRBJ2-7; size: .; V: TRBV19; CDR3: CASSTLTPSGRSDEQYF; DNA: TGTGCCAGTAGTACTTTAACACCTAGCGGGAGATCTGACGAGCAGTACTTC
D: TRBD2; J: TRBJ2-2; size: few; V: TRBV15; CDR3: CATSRTGLAGGPPQPNTGELFF; DNA: TGTGCCACCAGCAGAACTGGACTAGCGGGGGGTCCCCCTCAGCCTAACACCGGGGAGCTGTTTTTT